These 31 T cell receptor beta chains share one sample of origin, sequenced in a study of cytomegalovirus exposure and HLA in healthy donors. Profiled with immunoSEQ multiplex PCR; TCRdb holds only in-frame clones, not every one. The sample records just under 75,000 clones, 90% to 95% being singletons. The sequenced sample consisted of PBMCs. Receptors were obtained from a woman aged 18-35 years in good health and CMV-seropositive.

The chain employs TRBV10-2 and TRBJ2-3; D may be TRBD2 (6 bases). The V and J ends lost 6 bases and 1 base respectively, with 14 bases between them. The germline gives CDR1 WSHSY, CDR2 SAAADI. The CDR3 runs to 15 residues. Here the CDR3 reads CASRKGSSGTDTQYF. The DNA of the CDR3 is TGCGCCAGCAGAAAAGGGTCTAGCGGCACAGATACGCAGTATTTT.

The V and J genes are TRBV5-1 and TRBJ1-6; D uncertain. V was shortened by 2 bases and J by 9 bases, with 15 bases between the two germline ends. The germline gives CDR1 SGHRS, CDR2 YFSETQ. The CDR3 contains 15 residues. CDR3 sequence (DNA): TGCGCCAGCAGCTTAAGCGGGCTTGATCGTTCACCCCTCCACTTT. Residues: CASSLSGLDRSPLHF.

The rearrangement links TRBV29-1 to TRBJ1-1, with 10 bases fitting TRBD1. The trim removed 6 bases at V and 0 bases at J, leaving 7 bases unmatched. This CDR3 comprises 15 residues. Germline-derived CDR1 and CDR2 are SQVTM and ANQGSEA. DNA for the CDR3: TGCAGCGTATTGGGACAGGGGATCTTGAACACTGAAGCTTTCTTT. This sequence encodes CSVLGQGILNTEAFF.

In its sample, this clone was seen a few times. The chain is built from TRBV27 and TRBJ2-7; no clear D gene. The V gene lost 5 bases and the J gene lost 6 bases, with 8 bases spanning the gap. Germline-derived CDR1 and CDR2 are MNHEY and SMNVEV (reference sequence). CDR3 length: 11 amino acids. This CDR3 reads CASSLFGEQYF. The CDR3, as DNA: TGTGCCAGCAGTCTATTCGGCGAGCAGTACTTC.

This chain connects TRBV27 to TRBJ2-6; D unclear. The CDR3 sequence is 14 residues long. Germline assignment: CDR1 MNHEY and CDR2 SMNVEV (reference sequence). Trimming cost V 4 bases and J 2 bases, with 6 bases left between them. The CDR3 is CASSYNTGANVLTF. The DNA for the CDR3 is TGTGCCAGCAGTTATAACACTGGGGCCAACGTCCTGACTTTC.

The J gene is TRBJ2-7, the V gene TRBV11-1; 7 nucleotides align to TRBD1. The J segment lost 2 bases and the V segment lost 1 base, leaving 8 bases of the junction unmatched. Germline V CDR1 and CDR2: SGHAT, FQDESV (reference sequence). This CDR3 has 16 amino acids. The CDR3 DNA is TGTGCCAGCAGCTTAGAGTCCGGGACAGCTACCTACGAGCAGTACTTC. Protein sequence: CASSLESGTATYEQYF.

The rearrangement uses TRBV6-6 and TRBJ1-5; no firm D call. The CDR3 loop spans 15 amino acids. CDR1 is MNHNY and CDR2 is SVGAGI in the germline V gene (reference sequence). Trimming removed 2 bases from V and 0 bases from J, with 8 bases in between. CDR3 protein: CASSYNPYSNQPQHF. As DNA, the CDR3 is TGTGCCAGCAGTTACAACCCCTATAGCAATCAGCCCCAGCATTTT.

The genes are TRBV29-1 and TRBJ2-7; D unclear. The CDR3 is made up of 14 amino acids. From germline, CDR1 is SQVTM and CDR2 ANQGSEA. Trimming took 4 bases from V and 0 from J, leaving 13 bases between them. In nucleotides, the CDR3 is TGCAGCGTTGTTGTGCTACAGAGCTCCTACGAGCAGTACTTC. It yields the protein CSVVVLQSSYEQYF.

The V call is TRBV28, the J call TRBJ1-5; 7 nucleotides match TRBD1. CDR1 and CDR2 from the germline V gene are MDHEN and SYDVKM. The trim removed 9 bases at V and 0 bases at J, leaving 8 bases unmatched. The CDR3 contains 15 residues. DNA for the CDR3: TGTGCCAGTCTAGACAGGGCTTATAGCAATCAGCCCCAGCATTTT. Encoded protein: CASLDRAYSNQPQHF.

This clone was seen once. The rearrangement joins TRBV7-9 to TRBJ2-6; 8 bases are shared with TRBD1. Germline V gives CDR1 SEHNR, CDR2 FQNEAQ (reference sequence). The CDR3 contains 19 residues. V trimming: 1 base; J trimming: 0 bases; junction bases outside the gene matches: 8. The CDR3 loop reads CASSLVTGTGLSGANVLTF. The CDR3 DNA reads as TGTGCCAGCAGCTTAGTTACTGGGACAGGCCTCTCTGGGGCCAACGTCCTGACTTTC.

The table lists this clone with a count of one. The chain carries TRBV7-8 and TRBJ2-4; tentative D call: TRBD1 (5 bases). The CDR3 covers 18 residues. Trimming stripped 2 bases from V and 0 bases from J, with 17 bases between. Germline V gene data show CDR1 as SGHVS and CDR2 as FQNEAQ. The CDR3 loop is CASSLPKYDRLAKNIQYF. CDR3 in DNA: TGTGCCAGCAGCTTACCCAAATACGACAGACTAGCCAAAAACATTCAGTACTTC.

The table lists this clone with a few counts. The V gene is TRBV5-4, the J gene TRBJ2-3; a possible D gene is TRBD2 (6 bases). The V and J ends lost 4 bases and 0 bases respectively, with 12 bases between them. This CDR3 has 15 residues. CDR1 is SGHNT, CDR2 YYREEE, per germline (reference sequence). The CDR3 nucleotides read TGTGCCAGCAGCCCGGCGGGGACTAGCACAGATACGCAGTATTTT. The encoded protein is CASSPAGTSTDTQYF.

The V call is TRBV27, the J call TRBJ2-3; 9 nucleotides agree with TRBD2. Trimming cost V 8 bases and J 0 bases; bases outside gene matches: 15. Germline-derived CDR1 and CDR2 are MNHEY and SMNVEV (reference sequence). The CDR3 extends over 18 amino acids. CDR3 protein: CASATRLPSGRSTDTQYF. The CDR3, as DNA: TGTGCCAGCGCCACACGACTACCGAGCGGGAGGAGCACAGATACGCAGTATTTT.

The V gene is TRBV10-3, the J gene TRBJ2-1, with D possibly being TRBD2 (7 bases). V shed 4 bases and J shed 5 bases, with 12 bases lying between them. The CDR3 runs to 14 residues. The germline CDR1 and CDR2 sequences are ENHRY and SYGVKD. The CDR3: CAISGGGVDNEQFF. The CDR3 DNA is TGTGCCATCAGTGGGGGGGGCGTTGACAATGAGCAGTTCTTC.

The table lists this clone with a count of one. The chain is built from TRBV10-3 and TRBJ2-7; a weak D match, TRBD1 (6 bases). The germline V gene encodes CDR1 ENHRY and CDR2 SYGVKD. CDR3 length equals 13 residues. Trimming removed 5 bases from V and 6 bases from J, with 14 bases in between. The chain's CDR3 is CAISLAGEREQYF. CDR3 coding DNA: TGTGCCATCAGTCTGGCAGGGGAGCGCGAGCAGTACTTC.

The chain links TRBV7-8 to TRBJ2-5, with a possible D match to TRBD2 (6 bases). The CDR3 has 15 residues. Trimming took 2 bases from V and 7 from J, leaving 17 bases between them. In germline, CDR1 is SGHVS, CDR2 FQNEAQ. CDR3: CASSLLVGGVGTQYF. CDR3 sequence (DNA): TGTGCCAGCAGCTTATTGGTTGGAGGGGTGGGGACCCAGTACTTC.

The chain employs TRBV20-1 and TRBJ2-7; D remains unclear. The CDR3 contains 11 residues. V was pared by 7 bases and J by 3 bases, with 10 bases between. Germline lookup yields CDR1 DFQATT and CDR2 SNEGSKA (reference sequence). In nucleotides, the CDR3 is TGCAGTGTGATGGGCCACTACGAGCAGTACTTC. It encodes CSVMGHYEQYF.

The chain recombines TRBV5-1 with TRBJ2-1; possibly TRBD2 for D (6 bases). Trimming stripped 0 bases from V and 7 bases from J, with 14 bases between. The CDR3 is made up of 15 amino acids. Germline CDR1 and CDR2: SGHRS and YFSETQ. CDR3 residues: CASSLAGALVNEQFF. CDR3 coding DNA: TGCGCCAGCAGCTTGGCGGGAGCGCTGGTGAATGAGCAGTTCTTC.

The chain combines TRBV6-5 with TRBJ2-3; 9 bases are shared with TRBD2. Germline V gene data show CDR1 as MNHEY and CDR2 as SVGAGI. V was clipped by 2 bases and J by 6 bases; unmatched bases: 6. This CDR3 is 15 amino acids long. The CDR3 DNA reads TGTGCCAGCAGTTACGCACGGACTAGCGTGGATACGCAGTATTTT. It codes for CASSYARTSVDTQYF.

This rearrangement joins TRBV11-1 to TRBJ2-7, with 11 bases aligning to TRBD1. The length of the CDR3 is 15 residues. Germline V gene sequence: CDR1 SGHAT, CDR2 FQDESV (reference sequence). V lost 5 bases and J lost 3; bases outside the gene matches: 6. CDR3 DNA: TGTGCCAGCAGCGCGGACAGGGGGCCCTACTACGAGCAGTACTTC. Protein sequence: CASSADRGPYYEQYF.

The V call is TRBV7-9, the J call TRBJ2-7; 10 bases are a match to TRBD1. CDR1 SEHNR and CDR2 FQNEAQ come from the germline V gene (reference sequence). V lost 3 bases to trimming and J lost 3 bases; unmatched junction nucleotides: 11. CDR3 length: 17 residues. The CDR3 DNA reads as TGTGCCAGCAGCTTGGAAGGCGGGACAGGGGAGGACTACGAGCAGTACTTC. Translation: CASSLEGGTGEDYEQYF.

The V gene is TRBV5-5, the J gene TRBJ2-1; TRBD1 matches 8 bases. Germline CDR1 reads SGHKS; CDR2 reads YYEKEE (reference sequence). With 2 bases clipped from V and 6 bases from J, the junction kept 7 bases outside the gene matches. The CDR3 runs 15 residues. The CDR3 coding sequence is TGTGCCAGCAGCTTTACAGGGGGAACCGGCAATGAGCAGTTCTTC. It translates to CASSFTGGTGNEQFF.

The chain has TRBV28 and TRBJ2-7; 9 bases match TRBD2. V shed 5 bases, J shed 5 bases, and the junction held 13 bases outside the gene matches. CDR3 length: 16 residues. Germline values: CDR1 MDHEN, CDR2 SYDVKM. CDR3 sequence: CASSQAGLASNNEQYF. In DNA, the CDR3 is TGTGCCAGCAGTCAGGCTGGACTAGCGAGCAACAACGAGCAGTACTTC.

J is TRBJ1-2 and V is TRBV20-1, with 7 bases aligning to TRBD1. The CDR3 is 11 residues long. The J segment lost 5 bases and the V segment lost 5 bases, leaving 2 bases of the junction unmatched. Germline values: CDR1 DFQATT, CDR2 SNEGSKA (reference sequence). The CDR3 sequence: CSARDSYGYTF. The CDR3 bases are TGCAGTGCTCGGGACAGTTATGGCTACACCTTC.

The chain combines TRBV5-1 with TRBJ1-1; D perhaps matches TRBD1 (5 bases). The CDR3 totals 13 residues. Germline V lookup: CDR1 SGHRS, CDR2 YFSETQ. Trimming removed 0 bases from V and 8 bases from J, with 11 bases in between. The CDR3 loop is CASSLGQRWEAFF. Written as DNA, the CDR3 is TGCGCCAGCAGCTTGGGACAGCGTTGGGAAGCTTTCTTT.

The CDR3 loop reads CASSTRYGTSGGSYEQYF. The CDR3 DNA reads as TGTGCCAGCAGCACACGCTATGGTACTAGCGGGGGTTCCTACGAGCAGTACTTC. The V gene is TRBV7-9, the J gene TRBJ2-7; the match to TRBD2 covers 11 bases. The V and J ends lost 5 bases and 1 base, in that order; junction bases with no gene match: 13. The germline CDR1 and CDR2 sequences are SEHNR and FQNEAQ (reference sequence). The CDR3 sequence is 18 residues long.

The chain combines TRBV7-3 with TRBJ2-1; D is perhaps TRBD2 (7 bases). This CDR3 comprises 16 residues. The germline CDR1 and CDR2 sequences are SGHTA and FQGTGA. The V and J ends lost 2 bases and 4 bases respectively, with 15 bases between them. The DNA for the CDR3 is TGTGCCAGCAGCTTATCGGCTAGCGGACAGTACAATGAGCAGTTCTTC. Its protein product is CASSLSASGQYNEQFF.

The sample holds one count of this clone. This sequence joins TRBV30 and TRBJ2-7; the D gene is possibly TRBD2 (6 bases). V lost 0 bases, J lost 7 bases, and 13 bases lay in between. Germline assignment: CDR1 GTSNPN and CDR2 SVGIG (reference sequence). The CDR3 is 13 amino acids. CDR3 region: CAWSVLWRGEQYF. Written as DNA, the CDR3 is TGTGCCTGGAGTGTTTTGTGGAGGGGAGAGCAGTACTTC.

The chain uses TRBV12-5 and TRBJ2-3; D is unclear. The CDR3 covers 14 residues. V was trimmed by 5 bases and J by 5 bases, leaving 14 bases between them. Germline V gene data show CDR1 as LGHNT and CDR2 as FRNRAP. CDR3 DNA: TGTGCTAGTGGTCTCGAGCCTTCATTAGATACGCAGTATTTT. As protein: CASGLEPSLDTQYF.

The chain carries TRBV7-6 and TRBJ2-1; TRBD2 agrees at 12 bases. Per germline, CDR1 SGHVS and CDR2 FNYEAQ. The CDR3 has 16 amino acids. J was trimmed by 8 bases and V by 1 base; bases with no gene match: 6. The CDR3 DNA sequence: TGTGCCAGCAGCTTAGGAACTAGCGGGGGGATCGATGAGCAGTTCTTC. It encodes CASSLGTSGGIDEQFF.

The chain combines TRBV4-1 with TRBJ1-1; D gene uncertain. The CDR3 covers 11 residues. The germline V gene has CDR1 MGHRA and CDR2 YSYEKL. CDR3: CATVGHTEAFF. The CDR3 DNA reads TGCGCTACCGTGGGCCACACTGAAGCTTTCTTT.